What follows describes a single T cell receptor beta chain. Assay used: immunoSEQ multiplex PCR; TCRdb lists only in-frame clones, some missing. The sample lists approximately 400,000 clones; 89% were seen once. These data originate in a study of blood T cell repertoires in COVID-19. Study summary: Acute and convalescent COVID-19 samples came from the United States, Italy and Spain. Sources were T cells, B-cell-depleted T cells, or PBMCs; the material itself was cDNA or gDNA.

V dropped 0 bases and J dropped 4; count of bases not matched to a gene: 9. The CDR3 contains 16 residues. CDR1 is SGHDT, CDR2 YYEEEE, per germline. This sequence originates from a man aged 40-50 years with acute or convalescent COVID-19. Material: peripheral blood. The J gene is TRBJ1-2, the V gene TRBV5-6, with TRBD1 matching 7 bases. CDR3 region: CASSLAPDRTVYGYTF. In DNA form, the CDR3 reads TGTGCCAGCAGCTTGGCCCCGGACAGGACAGTCTATGGCTACACCTTC.